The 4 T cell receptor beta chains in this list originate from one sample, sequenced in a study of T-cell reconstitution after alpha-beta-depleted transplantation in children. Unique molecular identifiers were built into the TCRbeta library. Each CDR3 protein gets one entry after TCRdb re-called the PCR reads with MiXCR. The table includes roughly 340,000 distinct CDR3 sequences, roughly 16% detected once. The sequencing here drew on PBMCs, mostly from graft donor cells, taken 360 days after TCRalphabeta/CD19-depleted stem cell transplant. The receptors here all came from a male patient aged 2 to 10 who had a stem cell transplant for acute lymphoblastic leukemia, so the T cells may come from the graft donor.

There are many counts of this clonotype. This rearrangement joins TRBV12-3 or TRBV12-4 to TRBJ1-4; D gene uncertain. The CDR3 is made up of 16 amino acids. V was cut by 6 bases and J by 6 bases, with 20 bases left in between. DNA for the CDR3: TGTGCCAGCAGCTTGAGGGTGGGGATCGGGGATGAAAAACTGTTTTTT. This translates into CASSLRVGIGDEKLFF.

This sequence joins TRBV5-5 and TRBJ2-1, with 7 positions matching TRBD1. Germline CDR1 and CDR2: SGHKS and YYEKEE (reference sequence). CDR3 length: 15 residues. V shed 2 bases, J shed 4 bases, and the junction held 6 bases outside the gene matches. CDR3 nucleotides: TGTGCCAGCAGCTTAGCCCTCAGGGGGTACAATGAGCAGTTCTTC. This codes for CASSLALRGYNEQFF. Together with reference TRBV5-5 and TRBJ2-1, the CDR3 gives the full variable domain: DAGVTQSPTHLIKTRGQQVTLRCSPISGHKSVSWYQQVLGQGPQFIFQYYEKEERGRGNFPDRFSARQFPNYSSELNVNALLLGDSALYLCASSLALRGYNEQFFGPGTRLTVL.

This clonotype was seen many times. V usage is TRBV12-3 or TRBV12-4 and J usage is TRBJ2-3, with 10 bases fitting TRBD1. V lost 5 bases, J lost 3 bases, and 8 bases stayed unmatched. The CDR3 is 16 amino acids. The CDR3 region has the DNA TGTGCCAGCAGTCAAGGGACAGGGGTTTGGACAGATACGCAGTATTTT. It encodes CASSQGTGVWTDTQYF.

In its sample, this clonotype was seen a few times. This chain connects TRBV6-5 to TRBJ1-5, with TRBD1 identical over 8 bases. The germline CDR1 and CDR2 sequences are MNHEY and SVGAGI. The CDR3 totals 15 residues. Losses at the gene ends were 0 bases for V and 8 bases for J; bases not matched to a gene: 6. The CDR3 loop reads CASSYSAGGLEPQHF. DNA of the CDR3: TGTGCCAGCAGTTACTCGGCAGGGGGCCTGGAGCCCCAGCATTTT.